This paragraph reports one TCR beta chain. The entry originates in a study of blood T cell repertoires in COVID-19. Study in general: Acute and convalescent COVID-19 samples came from the United States, Italy and Spain. PBMCs, B-cell-depleted T cells, or T cells were the source of the cDNA or gDNA that made up the material.

In the original workflow: Nucleated cell number was recorded as an estimate derived from reference gene primer amplification. Repertoires were generated with immunoSEQ multiplex PCR, while TCRdb's copy carries only in-frame clones and drops some. Clone size and the V and J calls come from that table; the DNA yielded D and trimming. The table includes about 59,000 clones, less than 75% detected once. The CDR3 runs 11 residues. CDR1 is SNHLY, CDR2 FYNNEI, per germline. The V and J ends lost 1 base and 11 bases respectively, with 8 bases between them. The rearrangement links TRBV2 to TRBJ1-1, with no clear D. The specimen was peripheral blood. The TCR sequence derives from a woman aged 70 to 79 with acute or convalescent COVID-19. The CDR3 sequence: CASSEGLAAFF. CDR3 bases: TGTGCCAGCAGTGAAGGCCTAGCGGCTTTCTTT.